This TCR beta chain was identified in a study of T cell changes during pregnancy in multiple sclerosis. Clones were read by immunoSEQ multiplex PCR, and TCRdb kept only the in-frame ones, dropping some. The repertoire includes roughly 56,000 clones, roughly nine tenths of them detected once, and about 0.49% sits in the top ten. The CDR3 loop spans 14 amino acids. V lost 0 bases and J lost 7; bases outside the gene matches: 5. The V gene's germline CDR1 is SGHNT and CDR2 YENEEA. This clonotype was obtained from a female donor in good health, enrolled as a control in a pregnancy study. The V gene is TRBV11-3, the J gene TRBJ2-7, with 8 bases matching TRBD1. Sequenced here: CD4+ T cells from peripheral blood mononuclear cells, sampled after pregnancy. CDR3 DNA sequence: TGTGCCAGCAGCTTAGATTCCAGGGGGCGAGAGCAGTACTTC. Its protein product is CASSLDSRGREQYF. The full variable domain, its missing parts supplied by reference TRBV11-3 and TRBJ2-7, is EAGVVQSPRYKIIEKKQPVAFWCNPISGHNTLYWYLQNLGQGPELLIRYENEEAVDDSQLPKDRFSAERLKGVDSTLKIQPAELGDSAVYLCASSLDSRGREQYFGPGTRLTVT.